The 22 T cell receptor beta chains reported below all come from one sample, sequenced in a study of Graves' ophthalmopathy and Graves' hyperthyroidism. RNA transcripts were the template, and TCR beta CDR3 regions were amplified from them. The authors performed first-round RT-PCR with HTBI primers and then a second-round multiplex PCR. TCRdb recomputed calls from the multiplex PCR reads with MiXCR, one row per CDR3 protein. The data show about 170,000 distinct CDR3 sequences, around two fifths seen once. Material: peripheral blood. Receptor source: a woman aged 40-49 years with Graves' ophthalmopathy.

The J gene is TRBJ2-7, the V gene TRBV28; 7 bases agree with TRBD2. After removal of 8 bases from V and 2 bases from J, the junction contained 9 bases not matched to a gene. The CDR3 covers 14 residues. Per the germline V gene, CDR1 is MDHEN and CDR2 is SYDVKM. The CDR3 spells CASGSSGSAYEQYF. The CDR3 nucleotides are TGTGCCAGCGGCTCTAGCGGTTCCGCCTACGAGCAGTACTTC.

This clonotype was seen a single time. The CDR3 loop is CAISEVAGVRNTQYF. CDR3 DNA: TGTGCCATCAGTGAGGTAGCGGGAGTGAGAAATACGCAGTATTTT. The chain carries TRBV10-3 and TRBJ2-3, with TRBD2 matching over 9 bases. The CDR3 runs to 15 residues. The V and J ends lost 2 bases and 7 bases, in that order; junction bases with no gene match: 7. Germline CDR1 and CDR2: ENHRY and SYGVKD.

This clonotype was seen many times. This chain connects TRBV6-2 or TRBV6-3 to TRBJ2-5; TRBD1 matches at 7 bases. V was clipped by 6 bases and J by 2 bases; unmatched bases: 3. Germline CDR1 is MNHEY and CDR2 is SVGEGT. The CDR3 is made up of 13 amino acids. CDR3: CASRRTGQETQYF. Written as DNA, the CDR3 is TGTGCCAGCAGACGGACAGGACAAGAGACCCAGTACTTC.

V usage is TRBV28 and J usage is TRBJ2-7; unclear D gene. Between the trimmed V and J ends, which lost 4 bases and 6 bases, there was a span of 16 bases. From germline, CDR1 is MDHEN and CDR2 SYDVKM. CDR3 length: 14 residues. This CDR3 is CASSSPASQLEQYF. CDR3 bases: TGTGCCAGCAGTTCCCCCGCTAGTCAGCTCGAGCAGTACTTC.

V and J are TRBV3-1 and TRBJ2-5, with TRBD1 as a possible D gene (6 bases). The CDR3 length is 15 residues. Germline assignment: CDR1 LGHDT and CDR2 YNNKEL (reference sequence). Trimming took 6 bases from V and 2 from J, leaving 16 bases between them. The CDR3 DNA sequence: TGTGCCAGCAGTCTTACAGGGCTAGTACAAGAGACCCAGTACTTC. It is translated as CASSLTGLVQETQYF.

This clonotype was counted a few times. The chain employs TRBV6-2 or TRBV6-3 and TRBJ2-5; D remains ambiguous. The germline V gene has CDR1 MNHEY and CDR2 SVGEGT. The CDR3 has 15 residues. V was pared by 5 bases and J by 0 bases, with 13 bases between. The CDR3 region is CASSPSGGDQETQYF. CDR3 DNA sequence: TGTGCCAGCAGTCCCTCAGGTGGGGACCAAGAGACCCAGTACTTC.

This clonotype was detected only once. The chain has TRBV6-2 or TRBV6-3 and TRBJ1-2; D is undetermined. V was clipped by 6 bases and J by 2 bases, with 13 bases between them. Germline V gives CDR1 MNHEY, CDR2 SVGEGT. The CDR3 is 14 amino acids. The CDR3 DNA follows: TGTGCCAGCAGGATAATGACACCAAACTATGGCTACACCTTC. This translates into CASRIMTPNYGYTF.

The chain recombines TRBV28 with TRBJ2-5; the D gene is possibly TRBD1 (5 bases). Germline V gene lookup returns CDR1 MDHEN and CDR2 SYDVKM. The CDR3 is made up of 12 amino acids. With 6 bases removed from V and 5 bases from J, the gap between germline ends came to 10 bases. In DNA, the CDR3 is TGTGCCAGCAGCCTGAAGGGGGAGACCCAGTACTTC. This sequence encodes CASSLKGETQYF.

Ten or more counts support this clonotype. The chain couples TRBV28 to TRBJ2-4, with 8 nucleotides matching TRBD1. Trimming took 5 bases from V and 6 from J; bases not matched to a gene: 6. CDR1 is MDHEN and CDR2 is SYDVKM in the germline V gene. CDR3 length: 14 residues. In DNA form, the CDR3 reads TGTGCCAGCAGTCCTCAGGGGGCAGGAAACATTCAGTACTTC. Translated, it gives CASSPQGAGNIQYF.

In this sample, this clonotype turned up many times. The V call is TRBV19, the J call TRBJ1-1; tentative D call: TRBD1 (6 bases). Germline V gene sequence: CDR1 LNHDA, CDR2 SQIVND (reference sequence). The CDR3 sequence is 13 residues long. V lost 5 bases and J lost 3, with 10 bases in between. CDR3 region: CASSPQGYTEAFF. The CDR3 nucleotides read TGTGCCAGTAGTCCTCAGGGGTACACTGAAGCTTTCTTT.

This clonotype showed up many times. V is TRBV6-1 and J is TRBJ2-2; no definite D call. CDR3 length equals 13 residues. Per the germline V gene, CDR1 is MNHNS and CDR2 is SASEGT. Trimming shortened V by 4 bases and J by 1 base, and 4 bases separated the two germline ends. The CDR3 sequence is CASSGWNTGELFF. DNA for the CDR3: TGTGCCAGCAGTGGGTGGAACACCGGGGAGCTGTTTTTT.

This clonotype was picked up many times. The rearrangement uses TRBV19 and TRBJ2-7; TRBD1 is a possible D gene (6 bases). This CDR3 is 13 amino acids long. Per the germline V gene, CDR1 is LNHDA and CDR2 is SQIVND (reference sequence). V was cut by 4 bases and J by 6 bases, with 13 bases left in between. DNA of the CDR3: TGTGCCAGTAGTAGACAGGTCCACAGCGAGCAGTACTTC. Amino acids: CASSRQVHSEQYF. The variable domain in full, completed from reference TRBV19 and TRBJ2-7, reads DGGITQSPKYLFRKEGQNVTLSCEQNLNHDAMYWYRQDPGQGLRLIYYSQIVNDFQKGDIAEGYSVSREKKESFPLTVTSAQKNPTAFYLCASSRQVHSEQYFGPGTRLTVT.

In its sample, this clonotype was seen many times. CDR3 in DNA: TGCGCCAGCAGCTTGGAACGGGGTTACTATGGCTACACCTTC. Amino acids: CASSLERGYYGYTF. The chain joins TRBV5-1 to TRBJ1-2, with D hard to call. Per germline, CDR1 SGHRS and CDR2 YFSETQ. The CDR3 sequence is 14 residues long. The V gene lost 0 bases and the J gene lost 3 bases, with 9 bases spanning the gap.

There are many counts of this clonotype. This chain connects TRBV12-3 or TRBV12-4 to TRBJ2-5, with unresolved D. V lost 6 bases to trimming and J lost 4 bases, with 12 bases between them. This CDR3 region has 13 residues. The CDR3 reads CASRLDLRETQYF. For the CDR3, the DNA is TGTGCCAGCAGATTGGACCTGAGAGAGACCCAGTACTTC.

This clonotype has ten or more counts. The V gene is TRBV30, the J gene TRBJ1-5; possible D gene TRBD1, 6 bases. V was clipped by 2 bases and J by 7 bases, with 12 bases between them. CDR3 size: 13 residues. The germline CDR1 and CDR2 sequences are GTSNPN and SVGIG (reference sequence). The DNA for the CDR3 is TGTGCCTGGAGTTCTACACAGGGACAGCCCCAGCATTTT. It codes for CAWSSTQGQPQHF. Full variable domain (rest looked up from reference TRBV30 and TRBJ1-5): SQTIHQWPATLVQPVGSPLSLECTVEGTSNPNLYWYRQAAGRGLQLLFYSVGIGQISSEVPQNLSASRPQDRQFILSSKKLLLSDSGFYLCAWSSTQGQPQHFGDGTRLSIL.

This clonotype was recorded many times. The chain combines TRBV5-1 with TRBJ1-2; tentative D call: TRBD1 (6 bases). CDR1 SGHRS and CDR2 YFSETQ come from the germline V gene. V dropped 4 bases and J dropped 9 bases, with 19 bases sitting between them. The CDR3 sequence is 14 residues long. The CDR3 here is CASSLSRDTRSYTF. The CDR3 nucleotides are TGCGCCAGCAGCCTATCCCGGGACACGAGAAGCTACACCTTC.

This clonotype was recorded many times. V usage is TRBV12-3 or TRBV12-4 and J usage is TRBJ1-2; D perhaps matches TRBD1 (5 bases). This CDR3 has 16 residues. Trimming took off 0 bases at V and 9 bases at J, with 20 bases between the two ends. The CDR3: CASSLATEYSTMRYTF. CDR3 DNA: TGTGCCAGCAGTTTAGCGACAGAGTACTCCACTATGCGCTACACCTTC.

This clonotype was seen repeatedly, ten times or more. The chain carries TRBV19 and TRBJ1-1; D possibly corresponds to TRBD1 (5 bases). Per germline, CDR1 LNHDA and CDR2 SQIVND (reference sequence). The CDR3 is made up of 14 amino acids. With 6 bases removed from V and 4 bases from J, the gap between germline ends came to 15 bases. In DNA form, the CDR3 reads TGTGCCAGTAGCCAAGAGGGGCGGTTCACTGAAGCTTTCTTT. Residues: CASSQEGRFTEAFF.

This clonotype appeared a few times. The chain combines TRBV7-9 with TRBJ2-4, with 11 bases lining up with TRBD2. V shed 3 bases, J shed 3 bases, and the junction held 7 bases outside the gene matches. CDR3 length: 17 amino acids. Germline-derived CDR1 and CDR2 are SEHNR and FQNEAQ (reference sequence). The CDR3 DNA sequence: TGTGCCAGCAGCTTTGAACTAGCGGGAGTTAGCAAAAACATTCAGTACTTC. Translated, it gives CASSFELAGVSKNIQYF. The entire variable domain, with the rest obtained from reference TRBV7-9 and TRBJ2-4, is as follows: DTGVSQNPRHKITKRGQNVTFRCDPISEHNRLYWYRQTLGQGPEFLTYFQNEAQLEKSRLLSDRFSAERPKGSFSTLEIQRTEQGDSAMYLCASSFELAGVSKNIQYFGAGTRLSVL.

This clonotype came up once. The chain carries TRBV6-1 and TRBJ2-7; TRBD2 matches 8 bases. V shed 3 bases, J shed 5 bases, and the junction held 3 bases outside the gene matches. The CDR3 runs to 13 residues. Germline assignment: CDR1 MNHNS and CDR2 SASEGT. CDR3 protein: CASSDWTSHEQYF. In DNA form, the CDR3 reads TGTGCCAGCAGTGACTGGACTAGCCACGAGCAGTACTTC.

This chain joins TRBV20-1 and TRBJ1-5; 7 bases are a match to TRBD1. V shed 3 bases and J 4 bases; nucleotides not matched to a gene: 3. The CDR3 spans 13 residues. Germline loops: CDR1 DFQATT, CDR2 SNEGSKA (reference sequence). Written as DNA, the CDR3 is TGCAGTGCTAGGGGACAGATAAATCAGCCCCAGCATTTT. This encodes CSARGQINQPQHF.

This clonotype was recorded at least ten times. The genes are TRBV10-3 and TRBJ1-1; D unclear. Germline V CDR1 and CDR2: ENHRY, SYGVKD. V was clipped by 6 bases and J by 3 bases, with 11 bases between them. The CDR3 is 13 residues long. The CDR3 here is CAIRGRTDTEAFF. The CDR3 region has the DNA TGTGCCATCAGGGGTCGAACGGACACTGAAGCTTTCTTT.